This T cell receptor beta chain was sequenced for a study of shared clonotypes between healthy human individuals. For this clone: The sample carries other DNA sequences with the same CDR3.

The CDR3 is 14 amino acids. V gave up 9 bases and J gave up 0 bases; unmatched junction bases: 5. In germline, CDR1 is SNHLY, CDR2 FYNNEI. Assay: immunoSEQ multiplex PCR; the TCRdb copy retains only in-frame clones and omits some. The sample has approximately 2.5 million clones; 93% are singletons. Sequenced material: naive CD4+ T cells from PBMCs. Subset noted: CD45RA+ positively selected. This chain connects TRBV2 to TRBJ2-7; 10 nucleotides line up with TRBD1. The TCR was taken from a man aged 18 to 29 in good health. Some clones in this sample may be carry-over from other donors' samples. The CDR3 here is CASIRDRGSYEQYF. As DNA, the CDR3 is TGTGCCAGTATCCGGGACAGGGGCTCCTACGAGCAGTACTTC. Filled out from reference TRBV2 and TRBJ2-7, the complete variable domain reads EPEVTQTPSHQVTQMGQEVILRCVPISNHLYFYWYRQILGQKVEFLVSFYNNEISEKSEIFDDQFSVERPDGSNFTLKIRSTKLEDSAMYFCASIRDRGSYEQYFGPGTRLTVT.